The sequence of this T cell receptor beta chain was determined in a study of CD8+CD57+ T cells in acquired aplastic anemia. This clonotype is a singleton in its sample. V lost 5 bases and J 0 bases, leaving 10 bases between the germline ends. Germline V gives CDR1 DFQATT, CDR2 SNEGSKA (reference sequence). The CDR3 covers 13 residues. Patients who underwent sequencing had shown CD8+CD57+ cell expansion by flow cytometry. The study profiled TCR beta VDJ and CDR3 using genomic DNA as template. In TCRdb, the reads were re-called with MiXCR into one record per CDR3 protein. Of some 200,000 distinct CDR3 sequences in the sample, around three fifths are singletons; the top ten hold roughly 53%.

The chain has TRBV20-1 and TRBJ1-1; no clear D. This receptor was identified in a human donor with aplastic anemia. The sequencing input was sorted CD4+, CD8+, or CD8+CD57+ T cells (not recorded which) from PBMCs. The CDR3 region is CSASRILNTEAFF. For the CDR3, the DNA is TGCAGTGCTTCCAGAATTTTGAACACTGAAGCTTTCTTT.